Shown below are 27 T cell receptor beta chains from a single sample sequenced in a study of T-cell memory formation after mild COVID-19. TCRdb redid the calling of the 5' RACE reads with MiXCR, one entry per CDR3 protein. Among 500,000 to 600,000 distinct CDR3 sequences listed, approximately 18% were seen once. The sample comprised PBMCs or a T cell subset sorted from them (not recorded which). These receptors came from an adult woman who had mild COVID-19 (a few samples of this study predate the infection). Cell type and time point are not known.

The rearrangement links TRBV4-2 to TRBJ1-5; TRBD1 aligns across 7 bases. Losses at the gene ends were 6 bases for V and 3 bases for J; bases not matched to a gene: 11. The CDR3 has 16 residues. Looked up from germline, CDR1 is LGHNA and CDR2 is YNFKEQ. The chain's CDR3 is CASRKEGAGDNQPQHF. CDR3 nucleotide sequence: TGTGCCAGCAGGAAAGAGGGGGCAGGGGACAATCAGCCCCAGCATTTT.

The chain combines TRBV3-1 with TRBJ1-5; D unresolved. V was shortened by 2 bases and J by 5 bases, with 13 bases between the two germline ends. Germline assignment: CDR1 LGHDT and CDR2 YNNKEL (reference sequence). This CDR3 is built from 15 residues. The CDR3 DNA follows: TGTGCCAGCAGCCAACTGGGCGGAAGCCATCAGCCCCAGCATTTT. Its translation: CASSQLGGSHQPQHF.

This clonotype turned up a few times. This sequence joins TRBV6-5 and TRBJ1-6; no firm D call. The CDR3 sequence is 15 residues long. With 6 bases removed from V and 5 bases from J, the gap between germline ends came to 14 bases. CDR1 MNHEY and CDR2 SVGAGI come from the germline V gene. CDR3 in DNA: TGTGCCAGCAGCCGGGTTCCCGACAATAATTCACCCCTCCACTTT. As protein: CASSRVPDNNSPLHF.

The chain carries TRBV7-9 and TRBJ2-2; no firm D call. CDR3 size: 14 residues. Germline CDR1 reads SEHNR; CDR2 reads FQNEAQ (reference sequence). The V end lost 2 bases, the J end lost 7 bases, and 11 bases lay between the germline ends. This chain's CDR3 is CASSLKSRLGELFF. CDR3 DNA: TGTGCCAGCAGCTTAAAATCACGACTCGGGGAGCTGTTTTTT.

In its sample, this clonotype was seen a few times. CDR3 sequence: CASSQEMRAPYEQYF. CDR3 sequence (DNA): TGCGCCAGCAGCCAAGAGATGAGGGCTCCCTACGAGCAGTACTTC. This sequence joins TRBV4-1 and TRBJ2-7; possible D gene TRBD2, 5 bases. Germline-derived CDR1 and CDR2 are MGHRA and YSYEKL. The CDR3 covers 15 residues. The V end was cut by 0 bases, the J end by 2 bases, with 11 bases between.

The rearrangement uses TRBV19 and TRBJ2-7; 9 bases are a match to TRBD1. In germline, CDR1 is LNHDA, CDR2 SQIVND (reference sequence). V lost 5 bases to trimming and J lost 4 bases; unmatched junction nucleotides: 9. The CDR3 consists of 15 residues. CDR3 region: CASSVPGQGRYEQYF. The CDR3 nucleotides are TGTGCCAGTAGTGTTCCGGGACAGGGACGGTACGAGCAGTACTTC.

This clonotype was seen a few times. The V and J genes are TRBV12-3 or TRBV12-4 and TRBJ2-7; a possible D gene is TRBD2 (7 bases). V was trimmed by 5 bases and J by 3 bases, leaving 14 bases between them. The CDR3 sequence is 14 residues long. The CDR3 region has the DNA TGTGCCAGCAGTCCCCGGGGGGCCCACTACGAGCAGTACTTC. It is translated as CASSPRGAHYEQYF.

This clonotype was seen more than once but under ten times. The J gene is TRBJ2-1, the V gene TRBV13; TRBD2 aligns across 14 bases. The ends lost 3 bases at V and 3 bases at J; junction bases unmatched: 16. Germline V gene lookup returns CDR1 PRHDT and CDR2 FYEKMQ (reference sequence). The CDR3 extends over 21 amino acids. Here the CDR3 reads CASSFVKGLAGVSGGYNEQFF. CDR3 bases: TGTGCCAGCAGCTTCGTAAAGGGACTAGCGGGAGTCTCCGGGGGCTACAATGAGCAGTTCTTC.

This clonotype was recorded at least ten times. The chain is built from TRBV7-9 and TRBJ2-7, with 8 bases fitting TRBD2. CDR3 size: 15 residues. Germline V CDR1 and CDR2: SEHNR, FQNEAQ (reference sequence). The V and J ends lost 4 bases and 11 bases, in that order; junction bases with no gene match: 16. In DNA form, the CDR3 reads TGTGCCAGCAGCTCGGTGGCGGGAGGCTTCCTAGAGAAGTACTTC. Translating it yields CASSSVAGGFLEKYF.

The chain combines TRBV13 with TRBJ2-7; 7 bases fit TRBD2. V dropped 3 bases and J dropped 6; count of bases not matched to a gene: 11. There are 15 residues in the CDR3. In germline, CDR1 is PRHDT, CDR2 FYEKMQ (reference sequence). The CDR3 region is CASSLAGEGASEQYF. CDR3 DNA sequence: TGTGCCAGCAGCTTGGCGGGAGAGGGTGCCAGCGAGCAGTACTTC.

V and J are TRBV10-3 and TRBJ1-5, with D perhaps TRBD1 (6 bases). The CDR3 has 17 residues. Germline lookup yields CDR1 ENHRY and CDR2 SYGVKD. The germline V and J ends were trimmed by 0 bases and 4 bases, with 16 bases remaining between them. The CDR3 DNA follows: TGTGCCATCAGTGAGTCGAGGCAACAGGGCCTTAATCAGCCCCAGCATTTT. It encodes CAISESRQQGLNQPQHF.

This clonotype was observed a few times. The chain is built from TRBV5-1 and TRBJ2-1; D is unresolved. This CDR3 spans 15 amino acids. V was cut by 0 bases and J by 4 bases, with 11 bases left in between. Looked up from germline, CDR1 is SGHRS and CDR2 is YFSETQ. The CDR3 DNA sequence: TGCGCCAGCAGCTTGGATGGCGCGGCTTACAATGAGCAGTTCTTC. As protein: CASSLDGAAYNEQFF.

This rearrangement joins TRBV5-1 to TRBJ1-2; tentative D call: TRBD1 (6 bases). Trimming pared 0 bases from V and 7 bases from J, leaving 13 bases between. The CDR3 totals 14 residues. Germline V gene sequence: CDR1 SGHRS, CDR2 YFSETQ. The CDR3 region has the DNA TGCGCCAGCAGCTTGGATTGGGACACGGGTGGCTACACCTTC. Its translation is CASSLDWDTGGYTF.

This clonotype has just a few counts. The V gene is TRBV12-3 or TRBV12-4, the J gene TRBJ2-1; 9 bases agree with TRBD1. This CDR3 comprises 15 residues. Losses at the gene ends were 5 bases for V and 7 bases for J; bases not matched to a gene: 9. The CDR3 is CASSLKGQGKNEQFF. CDR3 in DNA: TGTGCCAGCAGTCTAAAGGGACAGGGTAAGAATGAGCAGTTCTTC.

The genes are TRBV5-4 and TRBJ1-6, with D unresolved. This CDR3 comprises 13 residues. Germline V lookup: CDR1 SGHNT, CDR2 YYREEE (reference sequence). The V end lost 0 bases, the J end lost 3 bases, and 1 base lay between the germline ends. CDR3 sequence (DNA): TGTGCCAGCAGCTTGGGCTATAATTCACCCCTCCACTTT. Its translation is CASSLGYNSPLHF.

This clonotype was observed a few times. The chain joins TRBV11-1 to TRBJ2-2; 8 positions match TRBD1. Germline-derived CDR1 and CDR2 are SGHAT and FQDESV (reference sequence). The CDR3 runs to 14 residues. Losses at the gene ends were 7 bases for V and 1 base for J; bases not matched to a gene: 2. The CDR3, as DNA: TGTGCCAGCACGGACAGGGTGAACACCGGGGAGCTGTTTTTT. Translating it yields CASTDRVNTGELFF. The full variable domain, completed using reference TRBV11-1 and TRBJ2-2, is EAEVAQSPRYKITEKSQAVAFWCDPISGHATLYWYRQILGQGPELLVQFQDESVVDDSQLPKDRFSAERLKGVDSTLKIQPAELGDSAMYLCASTDRVNTGELFFGEGSRLTVL.

This clonotype came up a few times. J is TRBJ1-2 and V is TRBV7-9, with D perhaps TRBD1 (5 bases). The germline V and J ends were trimmed by 1 base and 5 bases, with 8 bases remaining between them. The CDR3 length is 13 residues. CDR1 is SEHNR, CDR2 FQNEAQ, per germline (reference sequence). Written as DNA, the CDR3 is TGTGCCAGCAGCTTAGTGGGGCCTTATGGCTACACCTTC. It yields the protein CASSLVGPYGYTF.

The chain links TRBV24-1 to TRBJ2-1; 10 nucleotides agree with TRBD1. V dropped 1 base and J dropped 4; count of bases not matched to a gene: 3. Germline V gene lookup returns CDR1 KGHDR and CDR2 SFDVKD. This CDR3 region has 16 residues. CDR3 sequence reads: CATSDFGTGAYNEQFF. The CDR3, as DNA: TGTGCCACCAGTGATTTCGGGACAGGGGCATACAATGAGCAGTTCTTC.

The chain links TRBV27 to TRBJ2-1; no clear D gene. Germline-derived CDR1 and CDR2 are MNHEY and SMNVEV (reference sequence). This CDR3 has 12 amino acids. The V end lost 0 bases, the J end lost 5 bases, and 2 bases lay between the germline ends. In nucleotides, the CDR3 is TGTGCCAGCAGTTTATCGCACAATGAGCAGTTCTTC. Its translation: CASSLSHNEQFF.

This clonotype turned up a few times. This rearrangement joins TRBV3-1 to TRBJ2-5; 11 bases align to TRBD2. After removal of 6 bases from V and 4 bases from J, the junction contained 13 bases not matched to a gene. The CDR3 totals 17 residues. Germline CDR1 is LGHDT and CDR2 is YNNKEL (reference sequence). CDR3 residues: CASSTGTSGRASETQYF. The DNA for the CDR3 is TGTGCCAGCAGTACCGGGACTAGCGGACGTGCATCAGAGACCCAGTACTTC.

The chain recombines TRBV6-2 or TRBV6-3 with TRBJ1-6; D uncertain. Per the germline V gene, CDR1 is MNHEY and CDR2 is SVGEGT. This CDR3 region has 20 residues. V lost 0 bases, J lost 4 bases, and 22 bases lay in between. The CDR3 protein is CASSYSRAPGETEYNSPLHF. CDR3 nucleotides: TGTGCCAGCAGTTACTCCCGGGCCCCAGGCGAAACGGAATATAATTCACCCCTCCACTTT.

The chain couples TRBV29-1 to TRBJ2-1, with D possibly TRBD2 on 5 matching bases. In germline, CDR1 is SQVTM, CDR2 ANQGSEA. Trimming took off 3 bases at V and 5 bases at J, with 8 bases between the two ends. The CDR3 is 12 amino acids. CDR3 loop: CSVDGKNNEQFF. The DNA of the CDR3 is TGCAGCGTTGACGGGAAGAACAATGAGCAGTTCTTC.

This clonotype was detected a few times. This chain uses TRBV6-1 with TRBJ1-5; D gene uncertain. V was shortened by 6 bases and J by 1 base, with 13 bases between the two germline ends. The length of the CDR3 is 15 residues. Germline lookup yields CDR1 MNHNS and CDR2 SASEGT. CDR3: CASSLGPGSNQPQHF. CDR3 coding DNA: TGTGCCAGCAGCCTGGGCCCGGGAAGCAATCAGCCCCAGCATTTT.

The chain joins TRBV5-1 to TRBJ2-3, with 10 bases matching TRBD2. CDR3 length: 17 residues. Germline lookup yields CDR1 SGHRS and CDR2 YFSETQ. The J segment lost 2 bases and the V segment lost 0 bases, leaving 6 bases of the junction unmatched. CDR3 in amino acids: CASSLALAGGTTDTQYF. CDR3 DNA sequence: TGCGCCAGCAGCTTGGCCTTAGCGGGGGGTACCACAGATACGCAGTATTTT.

This chain uses TRBV24-1 with TRBJ2-7, with 7 bases aligning to TRBD1. The CDR3 length is 14 residues. Losses at the gene ends were 9 bases for V and 0 bases for J; bases not matched to a gene: 7. CDR1 KGHDR and CDR2 SFDVKD come from the germline V gene. CDR3: CATWEQGSSYEQYF. The DNA for the CDR3 is TGTGCCACCTGGGAACAGGGGAGCTCCTACGAGCAGTACTTC.

This clonotype was seen more than once but under ten times. The chain combines TRBV5-1 with TRBJ2-6; tentatively, D is TRBD2 (5 bases). With 4 bases removed from V and 0 bases from J, the gap between germline ends came to 8 bases. Germline V gene lookup returns CDR1 SGHRS and CDR2 YFSETQ. The length of the CDR3 is 15 residues. CDR3 amino acids: CASSGGYSGANVLTF. The CDR3 DNA is TGCGCCAGCAGCGGCGGGTACTCTGGGGCCAACGTCCTGACTTTC.

The chain combines TRBV6-5 with TRBJ2-7; 8 bases are a match to TRBD2. CDR1 is MNHEY, CDR2 SVGAGI, per germline. CDR3 length: 15 residues. V was clipped by 2 bases and J by 2 bases; unmatched bases: 5. CDR3 nucleotide sequence: TGTGCCAGCAGTTACGGGGTAGCGGGGACCTACGAGCAGTACTTC. Translated, it gives CASSYGVAGTYEQYF.